The source of this TCR beta chain is a study of T cells in Graves' hyperthyroidism and ophthalmopathy. This CDR3 has 15 residues. After removal of 5 bases from V and 0 bases from J, the junction contained 3 bases not matched to a gene. Template material for amplifying TCR beta CDR3 regions consisted of RNA transcripts. The HTBI set primed first-round TCR CDR3 RT-PCR. TCRdb reprocessed the multiplex PCR reads with MiXCR, giving one entry per CDR3 protein. The data contain around 300,000 distinct CDR3 sequences, over 20% of them singletons. This clonotype originated in a man aged 25-45 years with Graves' ophthalmopathy. The chain employs TRBV12-3 or TRBV12-4 and TRBJ2-3; 9 bases map to TRBD1. Sequencing was performed on blood. The DNA for the CDR3 is TGTGCCAGCAGTCGGACAGGGGACAGCACAGATACGCAGTATTTT. This gives the protein CASSRTGDSTDTQYF.